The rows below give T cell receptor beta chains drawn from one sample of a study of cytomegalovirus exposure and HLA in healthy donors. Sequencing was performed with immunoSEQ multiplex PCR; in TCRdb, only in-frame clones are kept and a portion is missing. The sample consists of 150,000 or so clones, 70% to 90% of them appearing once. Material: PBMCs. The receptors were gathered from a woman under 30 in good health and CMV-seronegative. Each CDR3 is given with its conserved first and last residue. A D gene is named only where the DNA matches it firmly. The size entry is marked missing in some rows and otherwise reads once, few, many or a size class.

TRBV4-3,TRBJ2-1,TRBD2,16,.,TGCGCCAGCAGCCAAGATGGGCAGCGGGAGTGGGGTGAGCAGTTCTTC,CASSQDGQREWGEQFF
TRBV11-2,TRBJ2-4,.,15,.,TGTGCCAGCAGCCCAGCCGGGGGGCGGGGGAACATTCAGTACTTC,CASSPAGGRGNIQYF
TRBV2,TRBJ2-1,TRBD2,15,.,TGTGCCAGCACCGGGACTAGCGGGGGCCGTGGTGAGCAGTTCTTC,CASTGTSGGRGEQFF
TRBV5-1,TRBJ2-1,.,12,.,TGCGCCAGCATGGAGGGTGTCAATGAGCAGTTCTTC,CASMEGVNEQFF
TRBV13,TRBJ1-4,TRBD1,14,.,TGTGCCAGCAGCGGGACAGCAACTAATGAAAAACTGTTTTTT,CASSGTATNEKLFF
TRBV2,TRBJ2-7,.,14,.,TGTGCCAGCAGTGCTCTTCAGGGGCTGGGCGAGCAGTACTTC,CASSALQGLGEQYF
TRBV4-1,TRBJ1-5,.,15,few,TGCGCCAGCAGCCAAGTTTTTACAGGGAATCAGCCCCAGCATTTT,CASSQVFTGNQPQHF
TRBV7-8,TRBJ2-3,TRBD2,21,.,TGTGCCAGCAGCTCTTCCGTCCGGCGCGAACTAGCGGGGGGATACACAGATACGCAGTATTTT,CASSSSVRRELAGGYTDTQYF
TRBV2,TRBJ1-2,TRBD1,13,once,TGTGCCAGCAGATACCGGGACAGGGCTGGCTACACCTTC,CASRYRDRAGYTF
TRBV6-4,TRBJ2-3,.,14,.,TGTGCCAGCAGTGAGGCGGGGCCGGCAGATACGCAGTATTTT,CASSEAGPADTQYF
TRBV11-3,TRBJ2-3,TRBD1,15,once,TGTGCCAGCAGCCCGGGACAGGTCGGGACAGATACGCAGTATTTT,CASSPGQVGTDTQYF
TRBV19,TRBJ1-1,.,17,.,TGTGCCAGTAGTATTTTTTCCGTCGGGACAAAGAACACTGAAGCTTTCTTT,CASSIFSVGTKNTEAFF
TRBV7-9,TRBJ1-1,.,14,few,TGTGCCAGCAGCCCTCAAGGCGGAAACACTGAAGCTTTCTTT,CASSPQGGNTEAFF
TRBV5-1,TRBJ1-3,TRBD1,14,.,TGCGCCAGCCACTCTGGGACAGCAGGAAACACCATATATTTT,CASHSGTAGNTIYF
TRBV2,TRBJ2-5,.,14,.,TGTGCCAGCAATGGACCCCTGAGGGAGGAGACCCAGTACTTC,CASNGPLREETQYF
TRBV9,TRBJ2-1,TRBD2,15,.,TGTGCCAGCAGCGTAGGCGGGACTAGCTACAATGAGCAGTTCTTC,CASSVGGTSYNEQFF
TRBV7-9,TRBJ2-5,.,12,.,TGTGCCAGCAGCTTCGGTCAAGAGACCCAGTACTTC,CASSFGQETQYF
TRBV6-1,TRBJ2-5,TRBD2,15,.,TGTGCCAGCAGTGAATTGACTAGCGGGGGGTGGACCCAGTACTTC,CASSELTSGGWTQYF
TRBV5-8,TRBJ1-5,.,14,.,TGTGCCAGCAGCTTGGTACCAGGCAATCAGCCCCAGCATTTT,CASSLVPGNQPQHF
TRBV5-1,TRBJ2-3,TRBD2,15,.,TGCGCCAGCAGCCCCAGACTAGCGGGGCGAGATACGCAGTATTTT,CASSPRLAGRDTQYF
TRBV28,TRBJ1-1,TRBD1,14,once,TGTGCCAGCAGTGCGGGACAGGGCCCATCAGTGGCTTTCTTT,CASSAGQGPSVAFF
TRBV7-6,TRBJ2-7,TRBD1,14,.,TGTGCCAGCGGGGCCGGGACAGGGGCGAGCGAGCAGTACTTC,CASGAGTGASEQYF
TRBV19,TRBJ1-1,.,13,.,TGTGCCAGTAGCTCGACAGGGAACACTGAAGCTTTCTTT,CASSSTGNTEAFF
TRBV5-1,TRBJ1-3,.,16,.,TGCGCCAGCAGCCCGGGGCGGGGGATATCTGGAAACACCATATATTTT,CASSPGRGISGNTIYF
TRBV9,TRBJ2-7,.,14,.,TGTGCCAGCAGCGTAGGGGGACTCTCCTACGAGCAGTACTTC,CASSVGGLSYEQYF
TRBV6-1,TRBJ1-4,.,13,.,TGTGCCAGCACGCGGGGGGGCGTCGAAAAACTGTTTTTT,CASTRGGVEKLFF
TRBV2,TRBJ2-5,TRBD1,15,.,TGTGCCAGCAGTAGACAGGGGGTGTTCCAAGAGACCCAGTACTTC,CASSRQGVFQETQYF
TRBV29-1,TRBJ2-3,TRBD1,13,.,TGCAGCGTTGGCACAGGGGGCACAGATACGCAGTATTTT,CSVGTGGTDTQYF
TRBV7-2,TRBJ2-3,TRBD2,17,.,TGTGCCAGCAGCTTAATCTCTAGCGGGGGACCCACAGATACGCAGTATTTT,CASSLISSGGPTDTQYF
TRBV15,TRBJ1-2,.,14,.,TGTGCCACCAGCAGGGGGGGGGTGGGTTATGGCTACACCTTC,CATSRGGVGYGYTF
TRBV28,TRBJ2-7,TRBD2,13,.,TGTGCCTCTAGCGGTCCACCGGGATACGAGCAGTACTTC,CASSGPPGYEQYF
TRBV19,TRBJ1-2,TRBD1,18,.,TGTGCCAGTAGTTCTGAATCGGACAGGGGGCGGAATAACTATGGCTACACCTTC,CASSSESDRGRNNYGYTF
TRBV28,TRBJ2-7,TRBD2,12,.,TGTGCCAGCAAACGGGAGGGCCACGAGCAGTACTTC,CASKREGHEQYF
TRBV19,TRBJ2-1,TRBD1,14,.,TGTGCCAGCGACGTGACAGGGGGTAGCGGGGAGCAGTTCTTC,CASDVTGGSGEQFF
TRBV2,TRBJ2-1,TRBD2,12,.,TGTGCCAGCCGTACCTCGGCGGGGGGGCAGTTCTTC,CASRTSAGGQFF
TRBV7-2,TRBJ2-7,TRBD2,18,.,TGTGCCAGCAGCTTAGTGCCAAGGACTAGCGGGGATGGGGGCGAGCAGTACTTC,CASSLVPRTSGDGGEQYF
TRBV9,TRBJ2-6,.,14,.,TGTGCCAGCTCACAGAGTACTGGGGCCAACGTCCTGACTTTC,CASSQSTGANVLTF
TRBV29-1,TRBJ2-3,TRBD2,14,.,TGCAGCGCTATAAGCGGGGATACCACAGATACGCAGTATTTT,CSAISGDTTDTQYF
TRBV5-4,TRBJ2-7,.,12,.,TGTGCCAGCAGCCTTATGGGCCACGAGCAGTACTTC,CASSLMGHEQYF
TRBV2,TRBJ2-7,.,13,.,TGTGCCAGCCGGGACACCGGAGGCTCCGAGCAGTACTTC,CASRDTGGSEQYF
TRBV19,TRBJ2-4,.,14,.,TGTGCCAGTAGCGGGACTGTAGCCAAAAACATTCAGTACTTC,CASSGTVAKNIQYF
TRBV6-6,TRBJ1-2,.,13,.,TGTGCCAGCATCATGACAGCTAACTATGGCTACACCTTC,CASIMTANYGYTF
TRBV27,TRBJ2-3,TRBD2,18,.,TGTGCCAGCAGTTTATACTCTTTAGCGGGGGGGTCCACAGATACGCAGTATTTT,CASSLYSLAGGSTDTQYF
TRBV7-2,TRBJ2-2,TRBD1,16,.,TGTGCCAGCAGCCCCAGGACAGGGAGCGGCACCGGGGAGCTGTTTTTT,CASSPRTGSGTGELFF
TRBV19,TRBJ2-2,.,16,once,TGTGCCAGTAGCATAATAGGACAGGGAGGGACCGGGGAGCTGTTTTTT,CASSIIGQGGTGELFF
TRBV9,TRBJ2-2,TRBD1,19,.,TGTGCCAGCAGCGTAGACGACAGGGGGCTCTCCTTAGGGACCGGGGAGCTGTTTTTT,CASSVDDRGLSLGTGELFF